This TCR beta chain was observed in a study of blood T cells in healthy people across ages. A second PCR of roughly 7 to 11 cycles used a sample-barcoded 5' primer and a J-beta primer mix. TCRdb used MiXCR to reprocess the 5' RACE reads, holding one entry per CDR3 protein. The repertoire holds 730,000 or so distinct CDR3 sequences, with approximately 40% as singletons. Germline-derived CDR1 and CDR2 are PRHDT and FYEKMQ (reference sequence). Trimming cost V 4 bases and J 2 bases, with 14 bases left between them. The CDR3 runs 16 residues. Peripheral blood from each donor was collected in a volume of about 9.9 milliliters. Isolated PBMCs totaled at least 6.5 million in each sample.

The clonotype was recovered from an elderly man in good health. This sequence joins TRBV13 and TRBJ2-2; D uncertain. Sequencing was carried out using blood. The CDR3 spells CASSSSTGRNTGELFF. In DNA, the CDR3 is TGTGCCAGCAGCTCATCGACGGGTCGAAACACCGGGGAGCTGTTTTTT.